This entry lists 16 T cell receptor beta chains sequenced from one sample in a study of CD8+ T cells in alopecia areata. Treatment in this sample: oral pan-JAK inhibitor, 5-10 mg twice daily. cDNA prepared by RNA extraction and subsequent reverse transcription served as the template for sequencing. Sequencing used immunoSEQ multiplex PCR; TCRdb keeps in-frame clones, though not all of them. Among about 200,000 clones listed, over 45% were seen once. The input for sequencing was CD4+ T cells sorted from blood, taken at week 24, from a patient treated with tofacitinib. Receptor source: a human donor with alopecia areata.

The gene calls are TRBV10-3 and TRBJ1-2; a weak D match, TRBD1 (5 bases). Germline V gene data show CDR1 as ENHRY and CDR2 as SYGVKD. Trimming removed 6 bases from V and 4 bases from J, with 12 bases in between. The CDR3 extends over 13 amino acids. This CDR3 reads CAISAGTAYGYTF. The CDR3 coding sequence is TGTGCCATCAGCGCCGGGACGGCCTATGGCTACACCTTC.

The chain joins TRBV27 to TRBJ1-2, with 7 nucleotides matching TRBD1. Germline CDR1 is MNHEY and CDR2 is SMNVEV (reference sequence). The V segment lost 5 bases and the J segment 2 bases; nucleotides outside the gene matches: 8. The CDR3 is made up of 15 amino acids. This CDR3 reads CASSPQTGRNYGYTF. The CDR3 bases are TGTGCCAGCAGTCCCCAGACAGGGAGAAACTATGGCTACACCTTC.

The gene calls are TRBV19 and TRBJ2-4; D gene unclear. V lost 3 bases, J lost 3 bases, and 9 bases lay in between. Germline V gene sequence: CDR1 LNHDA, CDR2 SQIVND (reference sequence). The CDR3 sequence is 14 residues long. The CDR3 is CASSIDTFKNIQYF. The CDR3 nucleotides read TGTGCCAGTAGTATTGACACCTTCAAAAACATTCAGTACTTC.

This chain connects TRBV5-1 to TRBJ1-5, with D unresolved. Trimming removed 2 bases at V and 4 bases at J, with 22 bases between. The CDR3 runs 18 residues. Germline V gene data show CDR1 as SGHRS and CDR2 as YFSETQ. The DNA for the CDR3 is TGCGCCAGCAGCTTCGTGGAAACAAGGCGAATCGTTAATCAGCCCCAGCATTTT. Translated: CASSFVETRRIVNQPQHF.

The count of this clone is one. This chain uses TRBV9 with TRBJ2-7; D possibly corresponds to TRBD2 (6 bases). The ends were cut back, 2 bases at V and 5 bases at J, with 14 bases in the middle. This CDR3 has 14 amino acids. Looked up from germline, CDR1 is SGDLS and CDR2 is YYNGEE. The CDR3 DNA sequence: TGTGCCAGCAGCGTTTCGGGGGTGAGCAACGAGCAGTACTTC. Amino acids: CASSVSGVSNEQYF. Supplemented by reference TRBV9 and TRBJ2-7, the full variable domain reads DSGVTQTPKHLITATGQRVTLRCSPRSGDLSVYWYQQSLDQGLQFLIQYYNGEERAKGNILERFSAQQFPDLHSELNLSSLELGDSALYFCASSVSGVSNEQYFGPGTRLTVT.

V is TRBV29-1 and J is TRBJ2-5; perhaps TRBD1 as D (5 bases). The CDR3 consists of 13 residues. The germline CDR1 and CDR2 sequences are SQVTM and ANQGSEA. Trimming took off 5 bases at V and 4 bases at J, with 14 bases between the two ends. The CDR3 loop reads CSVTQVFGETQYF. The CDR3 nucleotides are TGCAGCGTTACACAGGTTTTTGGAGAGACCCAGTACTTC.

The chain is built from TRBV27 and TRBJ1-1; tentatively, D is TRBD1 (6 bases). The germline V gene has CDR1 MNHEY and CDR2 SMNVEV (reference sequence). This CDR3 spans 13 amino acids. Trimming took off 6 bases at V and 0 bases at J, with 8 bases between the two ends. The CDR3 loop is CASRRDMNTEAFF. Here the CDR3 DNA reads TGTGCCAGCAGGCGGGACATGAACACTGAAGCTTTCTTT.

This sequence joins TRBV9 and TRBJ1-3; D gene ambiguous. Per the germline V gene, CDR1 is SGDLS and CDR2 is YYNGEE. The CDR3 has 14 amino acids. With 3 bases removed from V and 0 bases from J, the gap between germline ends came to 7 bases. CDR3 in DNA: TGTGCCAGCAGCGCGTTGGACTCTGGAAACACCATATATTTT. Its translation: CASSALDSGNTIYF. The full variable domain, completed using reference TRBV9 and TRBJ1-3, is DSGVTQTPKHLITATGQRVTLRCSPRSGDLSVYWYQQSLDQGLQFLIQYYNGEERAKGNILERFSAQQFPDLHSELNLSSLELGDSALYFCASSALDSGNTIYFGEGSWLTVV.

The rearrangement joins TRBV9 to TRBJ2-7, with 9 bases lining up with TRBD1. In germline, CDR1 is SGDLS, CDR2 YYNGEE. Trimming took 3 bases from V and 2 from J; bases not matched to a gene: 6. The CDR3 has 15 amino acids. CDR3 DNA sequence: TGTGCCAGCAGCGAGGGGTACAGGGGGCCCTACGAGCAGTACTTC. Translation: CASSEGYRGPYEQYF. The full variable domain, its missing parts supplied by reference TRBV9 and TRBJ2-7, is DSGVTQTPKHLITATGQRVTLRCSPRSGDLSVYWYQQSLDQGLQFLIQYYNGEERAKGNILERFSAQQFPDLHSELNLSSLELGDSALYFCASSEGYRGPYEQYFGPGTRLTVT.

The chain recombines TRBV29-1 with TRBJ2-5; D gene ambiguous. In germline, CDR1 is SQVTM, CDR2 ANQGSEA. The V end was cut by 7 bases, the J end by 2 bases, with 11 bases between. The CDR3 loop spans 12 amino acids. The CDR3 loop reads CSATQTQETQYF. The DNA of the CDR3 is TGCAGCGCGACTCAAACGCAAGAGACCCAGTACTTC.

This clone has at least ten counts. The chain links TRBV7-3 to TRBJ2-2, with TRBD2 matching 12 bases. CDR1 and CDR2 from the germline V gene are SGHTA and FQGTGA. The ends lost 5 bases at V and 5 bases at J; junction bases unmatched: 9. The CDR3 is 17 residues long. The CDR3: CASSPIASGRGTGELFF. CDR3 nucleotides: TGTGCCAGCAGCCCCATAGCTAGCGGGAGGGGTACCGGGGAGCTGTTTTTT.

The chain couples TRBV29-1 to TRBJ1-3, with 7 bases aligning to TRBD1. From germline, CDR1 is SQVTM and CDR2 ANQGSEA. With 6 bases clipped from V and 2 bases from J, the junction kept 4 bases outside the gene matches. The CDR3 runs to 13 residues. CDR3 DNA sequence: TGCAGCGTAAACAGGGGCACTGGAAACACCATATATTTT. This codes for CSVNRGTGNTIYF.

The V call is TRBV7-2, the J call TRBJ2-7, with 12 bases that match TRBD2. The J segment lost 6 bases and the V segment lost 0 bases, leaving 6 bases of the junction unmatched. The CDR3 sequence is 16 residues long. CDR1 and CDR2 from the germline V gene are SGHTA and FQGNSA. The CDR3 here is CASSLARLAGAREQYF. CDR3 in DNA: TGTGCCAGCAGCTTAGCACGACTAGCGGGAGCCCGCGAGCAGTACTTC.

In its sample, this clone was seen a few times. CDR3 protein: CASSFVTGGGGPDTQYF. As DNA, the CDR3 is TGTGCCAGCAGTTTTGTCACCGGAGGCGGTGGACCAGATACGCAGTATTTT. The chain couples TRBV27 to TRBJ2-3, with a possible D match to TRBD2 (5 bases). CDR3 size: 17 residues. With 3 bases removed from V and 4 bases from J, the gap between germline ends came to 20 bases. Germline V gene data show CDR1 as MNHEY and CDR2 as SMNVEV (reference sequence).

V is TRBV9 and J is TRBJ2-1; 8 nucleotides agree with TRBD1. Germline V CDR1 and CDR2: SGDLS, YYNGEE. V gave up 2 bases and J gave up 6 bases; unmatched junction bases: 4. The CDR3 contains 14 residues. DNA for the CDR3: TGTGCCAGCAGCGTTCAACAGGGGGGCAATGAGCAGTTCTTC. Protein product: CASSVQQGGNEQFF. The full variable domain, completed using reference TRBV9 and TRBJ2-1, is DSGVTQTPKHLITATGQRVTLRCSPRSGDLSVYWYQQSLDQGLQFLIQYYNGEERAKGNILERFSAQQFPDLHSELNLSSLELGDSALYFCASSVQQGGNEQFFGPGTRLTVL.

The V and J genes are TRBV2 and TRBJ2-7; possible D gene TRBD2, 5 bases. This CDR3 contains 11 residues. The germline CDR1 and CDR2 sequences are SNHLY and FYNNEI. Trimming shortened V by 5 bases and J by 3 bases, and 5 bases separated the two germline ends. The DNA for the CDR3 is TGTGCCAGCAGTCGGGACTACGAGCAGTACTTC. Translating it yields CASSRDYEQYF.